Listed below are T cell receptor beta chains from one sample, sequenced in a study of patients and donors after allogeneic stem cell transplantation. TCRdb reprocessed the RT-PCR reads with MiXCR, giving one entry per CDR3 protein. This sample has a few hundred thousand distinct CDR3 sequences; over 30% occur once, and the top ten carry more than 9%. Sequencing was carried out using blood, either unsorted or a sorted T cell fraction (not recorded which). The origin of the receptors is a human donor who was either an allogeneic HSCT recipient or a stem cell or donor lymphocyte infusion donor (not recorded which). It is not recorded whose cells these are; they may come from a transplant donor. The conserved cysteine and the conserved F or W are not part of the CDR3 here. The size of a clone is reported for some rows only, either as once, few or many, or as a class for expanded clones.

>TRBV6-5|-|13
ASSASGSLNYGYT
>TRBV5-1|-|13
ASNPWTEHTDTQY
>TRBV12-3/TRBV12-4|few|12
ASGPRDRSYGYT
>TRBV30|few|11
AWSAGPSSGYT
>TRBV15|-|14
ATSRARSKLGTEAF
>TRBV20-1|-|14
SARVLLAGEADTQY
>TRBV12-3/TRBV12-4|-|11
ASSLQQGSGYT
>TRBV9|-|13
ASSVGATSTDTQY
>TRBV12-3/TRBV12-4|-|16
ASSLNRGRAALNYGYT
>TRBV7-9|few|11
ASSDSTNTEAF
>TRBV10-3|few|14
AISEGTKTGQETQY
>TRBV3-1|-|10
ASSQLGDTQY
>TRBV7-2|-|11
ASSLVPGTEAF
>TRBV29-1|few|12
SVREGLAAYEQY
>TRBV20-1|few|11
SAGTRQGHGYT
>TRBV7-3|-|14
ASSLFRGASYNEQF
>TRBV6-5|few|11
ASREAGGPRLF
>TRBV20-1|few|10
SASPPVGGYT
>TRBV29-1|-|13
SVDFRRTGVDGYT
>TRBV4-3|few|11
ASSQEVTGELF
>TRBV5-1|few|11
ASSSVSGDEAF
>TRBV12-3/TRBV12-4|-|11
ASSAQRDQPQH
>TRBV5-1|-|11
ASSFTGLTEAF
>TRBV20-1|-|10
SAPPSLAEQY
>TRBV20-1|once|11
SAMVTGDQPQH
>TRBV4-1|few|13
ASSQDGQGAGPQH
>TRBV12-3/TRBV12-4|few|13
ASSSRGRASPGYT
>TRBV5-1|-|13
ASSFDQGLSYEQY
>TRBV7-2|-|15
ASSYGPDRGAKNIQY
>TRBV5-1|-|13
ASSPGRPTNEKLF
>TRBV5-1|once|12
ASSSPGRDYEQY
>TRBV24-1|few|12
ATSARGGAEKLF
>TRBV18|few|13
ASSPTWTRETEAF
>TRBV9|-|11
ASSVATRETQY
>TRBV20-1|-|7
SAGERAF
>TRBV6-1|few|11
ASSERGINGYT
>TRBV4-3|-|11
ASSPHPTGELF
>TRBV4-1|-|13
ASSQDPQGTYGYT
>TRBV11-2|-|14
ASSPLSGRGGHEQF
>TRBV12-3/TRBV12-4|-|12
ASSFQTGDSPLH
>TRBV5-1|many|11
ASSLDRDTEAF
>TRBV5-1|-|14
ASSLEVGVMNTEAF